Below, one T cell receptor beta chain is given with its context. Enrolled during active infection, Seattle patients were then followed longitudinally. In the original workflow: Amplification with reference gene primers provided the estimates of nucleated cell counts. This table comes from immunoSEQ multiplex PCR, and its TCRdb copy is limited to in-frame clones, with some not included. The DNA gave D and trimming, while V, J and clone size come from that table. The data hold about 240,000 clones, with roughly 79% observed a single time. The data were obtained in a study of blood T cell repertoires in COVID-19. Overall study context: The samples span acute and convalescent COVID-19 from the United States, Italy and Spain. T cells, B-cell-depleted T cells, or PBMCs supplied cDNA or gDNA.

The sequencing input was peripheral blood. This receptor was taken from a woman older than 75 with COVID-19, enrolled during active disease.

The DNA of the CDR3 is TGTGCCAGCAGTTTATCTCGAGGGTCAGAGACCCAGTACTTC. It codes for CASSLSRGSETQYF. The chain joins TRBV27 to TRBJ2-5, with a possible D match to TRBD2 (5 bases). V was cut by 0 bases and J by 4 bases, with 9 bases left in between. This CDR3 has 14 amino acids. Germline V gene lookup returns CDR1 MNHEY and CDR2 SMNVEV (reference sequence).